This TCR beta chain is from a study of T cells in Graves' hyperthyroidism and ophthalmopathy (dated by TCRdb to about 2019). Background on the whole study: Peripheral blood was collected at initial diagnosis, before any treatment. An independent validation cohort of fewer than 20 hyperthyroidism patients and 15 or so patients who later progressed to ophthalmopathy tested prospective prediction of ophthalmopathy. The paper describes TCR Vbeta CDR3 sequencing of more than 120 peripheral blood samples, made up of around 41 ophthalmopathy patients, roughly 75 hyperthyroidism patients and 17 progressor patients. In six Graves' hyperthyroidism patients, the study also compared T-cell repertoires from thyroid tissue with T-cell repertoires from blood. The 75 to 100 discovery patients were randomly split 7:3 into training and test sets. After sampling, hyperthyroidism patients received methimazole starting at 30 mg daily, and ophthalmopathy patients received high-dose intravenous methylprednisolone. To identify distinguishing TCR V-J signatures, a discovery cohort of 95 to 100 patients was used, comprising roughly 45 with Graves' ophthalmopathy and around 60 with stable Graves' hyperthyroidism. Overall study results and their limits: Sample size was not statistically predetermined, and investigators were not blinded to group allocation. Most expanded thyroid clonotypes (frequency above 0.001) were also detected in blood, a finding suggesting that blood repertoires may reflect thyroid immune responses. In validation, the model predicted progression to ophthalmopathy a median of 6.5 months before onset, with roughly 71% sensitivity and about 75% specificity. In cross-validation, a model built on a 13 V-J signature told ophthalmopathy apart from stable hyperthyroidism with over 85% sensitivity and around 84% specificity, and in testing the same model reached 80%/75%.

Reading from cysteine to phenylalanine, the CDR3 counts 13 amino acids. Just the 39-base CDR3 DNA is kept, in frame starting at base 1. Via the germline V gene (reference sequence), CDR1 is GTSNPN and CDR2 SVGIG. V is pruned by 5 bases and J by 5 bases, leaving 5 bases of the junction without a gene match. Stable Graves' hyperthyroidism was defined as no progression to ophthalmopathy during 18 months of follow-up. Hyperthyroidism patients were newly diagnosed, with disease duration under 2 months, and aged 18 to 65 years. Any patient with an uncontrolled infection, another autoimmune disease, pregnancy or lactation was excluded. Diagnoses relied on clinical symptoms, serum thyroxine and TRAb, thyroid ultrasound and orbital computed tomography. PBMCs were separated from 7.5 to 10 ml of fresh peripheral blood using Ficoll-Paque density gradient centrifugation. Trizol reagent was used to extract total RNA, and RNA quality was then checked on an Agilent 2100 Bioanalyzer.

On this clonotype itself: It lacks a known antigen. No clone much larger than this one lies a single base away; base qualities are absent.

The TCR beta CDR3 regions were amplified from RNA transcripts. The TCR CDR3 was subjected to a first round of RT-PCR using the HTBI primer set and the Qiagen OneStep RT-PCR kit. Libraries were constructed in a second round of multiplex PCR, after which size selection and purification were performed. The libraries were sequenced on an Illumina HiSeq2000 using paired-end 100 bp reads. In the original analysis: SOAPnuke was used to process the raw data, throwing out any read that contained adapters or uncalled bases, had a mean Phred below 15, or lacked an exact constant-primer or identifier match. COPE v1.2.5 was used to merge the high-quality paired reads, and each unique nucleotide sequence was defined as a clonotype. Clonotypes were aligned to IMGT TRBV, TRBD and TRBJ reference segments using MiTCR v1.1. The analysis was restricted to V-J combinations with a frequency above 0.0001, which together covered roughly 99% of the repertoires. The TCS score was defined as F50 (clonal expansion) divided by E x V (chaos), with BLOSUM62-based TCRdist calculated between CDR3 peptides within each V-J. Welch's t-statistics and random forest reduced around 510 V-J features to around 14, which were used in a naive Bayes classifier (R e1071). TCRdb trimmed the raw reads at Q25, called clones with MiXCR and kept productive beta chains. Each record represents a unique CDR3 protein, reported with the most common genes and DNA among its rows. These V and J calls originate from TCRdb's pipeline instead of the authors' own analysis. The sample includes about 210,000 distinct CDR3 sequences, with roughly 15% observed a single time. The ten largest clones add up to around 52% of the sample.

The chain is assembled from TRBV30 and TRBJ2-3, with 9 bases aligning to TRBD2. This clonotype was obtained from a man aged 50 to 59 with Graves' hyperthyroidism. Sequencing used blood. The DNA sequence is TGTGCCTGGTCTAGCGGGATTATAGATACGCAGTATTTT. It codes for CAWSSGIIDTQYF.